These T cell receptor beta chains were read from a single sample in a study of post-analysis software for immune sequencing data. TCRdb processed the PCR reads anew with MiXCR; each CDR3 protein has one entry. Among roughly 180,000 distinct CDR3 sequences listed, about 30% were seen once. Input material: blood. Receptors were obtained from a girl under 18 with multiple sclerosis. The CDR3 runs from the conserved cysteine through the conserved F or W. The D gene is left open where the match is weak. Not all rows give a size; the values are once, few, many and, for expanded clones, a class.

-	14	TRBV20-1	TRBJ2-7	-	TGCAGTGCCCGAGGGGGGATAGATTACAATGAGCAGTACTTC	CSARGGIDYNEQYF
-	15	TRBV20-1	TRBJ1-1	many	TGCAGTGCTGTCCCCACTTCACTTATGAACACTGAAGCTTTCTTT	CSAVPTSLMNTEAFF
TRBD2	14	TRBV2	TRBJ2-7	few	TGTGCCAGCACCCGGGGGGGAGGGAACTACGAGCAGTACTTC	CASTRGGGNYEQYF
-	12	TRBV29-1	TRBJ2-5	-	TGCAGCGTTGGCTGGGCGGCATACGGCCAGTACTTC	CSVGWAAYGQYF
TRBD1	13	TRBV7-8	TRBJ1-1	-	TGTGCCAGCAGCTTGGGGACAGGCCTCGAAGCTTTCTTT	CASSLGTGLEAFF
-	17	TRBV19	TRBJ1-5	many	TGTGCCAGTAGTATAGATCGGTCAATACCTAGCAATCAGCCCCAGCATTTT	CASSIDRSIPSNQPQHF
TRBD1	13	TRBV5-1	TRBJ1-2	-	TGCGCCAGCAGCGTCTTACAGGGGTATGGCTACACCTTC	CASSVLQGYGYTF
TRBD1	14	TRBV6-2/TRBV6-3	TRBJ2-3	-	TGTGCCAGCAGTCCCGGGACAGGGGTGGATACGCGGTATTTT	CASSPGTGVDTRYF
-	15	TRBV15	TRBJ2-6	-	TGTGCCACCAGCAGAGAAGGGACTGGGGCCAACGTCCTGACTTTC	CATSREGTGANVLTF
TRBD2	18	TRBV7-2	TRBJ2-6	many	TGTGCCATCAGGAGATCGACTAGCGGGAGCTCTGGGGCCAACGTCCTGACTTTC	CAIRRSTSGSSGANVLTF
-	12	TRBV29-1	TRBJ2-3	many	TGCAGCGTTGGCCTTACAGGAGATACGCAGTATTTT	CSVGLTGDTQYF
-	12	TRBV11-3	TRBJ2-3	-	TGTGCCAGCAGCTCCTCGGACGGGGGAATGTATTTT	CASSSSDGGMYF
TRBD1	15	TRBV5-6	TRBJ1-5	-	TGTGCCGGCAGCTTGGGGGGACAGGGCAATCAGCCCCAGCATTTT	CAGSLGGQGNQPQHF
TRBD1	14	TRBV4-1	TRBJ2-7	few	TGCGCCAGCAGCCAGACAGGGACCTCCTACGAGCAGTACTTC	CASSQTGTSYEQYF
-	15	TRBV5-1	TRBJ1-1	-	TGCGCCAGCAGCTTTGGAGGCTCCGTGAACACTGAAGCTTTCTTT	CASSFGGSVNTEAFF
TRBD2	18	TRBV19	TRBJ2-1	-	TGTGCCAGTAGTGGGGCTGGACTAGCGGTTAGCTCCTACAATGAGCAGTTCTTC	CASSGAGLAVSSYNEQFF
TRBD1	14	TRBV12-3/TRBV12-4	TRBJ1-5	many	TGTGCCAGCAGTTTGGACAGGGCTAATCAGCCCCAGCATTTT	CASSLDRANQPQHF
-	11	TRBV20-1	TRBJ1-1	-	TGCAGTGCTAGCCTGAGCACTGAAGCTTTCTTT	CSASLSTEAFF
TRBD2	13	TRBV12-3/TRBV12-4	TRBJ2-5	many	TGTGCCAGCAGCCAGACTAGCGGAGAGACCCAGTACTTC	CASSQTSGETQYF
-	15	TRBV5-1	TRBJ2-3	-	TGCGCCAGCAGCTTTAAAGGAAGGGGGGCAGATACGCAGTATTTT	CASSFKGRGADTQYF
-	19	TRBV12-3/TRBV12-4	TRBJ2-6	many	TGTGCCAGCAGTTCGCCGGGACACCTCGCCGCCTCTGGGGCCAACGTCCTGACTTTC	CASSSPGHLAASGANVLTF
-	12	TRBV10-1	TRBJ2-1	-	TGCGCCAGCAGTGACTATTCCAATGAGCAGTTCTTC	CASSDYSNEQFF
TRBD1	14	TRBV20-1	TRBJ1-2	-	TGCAGTGCTCTAGCCGGGACAGGGGACTATGGCTACACCTTC	CSALAGTGDYGYTF
TRBD2	14	TRBV28	TRBJ2-7	-	TGTGCCTCCGGGCGGGAGGCGCTTTCCTACGAGCAGTACTTC	CASGREALSYEQYF
-	12	TRBV20-1	TRBJ1-5	-	TGCAGTGCTAGACTAGGGAATCAGCCCCGGCATTTT	CSARLGNQPRHF
TRBD2	16	TRBV4-2	TRBJ2-1	-	TGTGCCAGCAGCCAAAACCACGGGGGGTCCTACAATGAGCAGTTCTTC	CASSQNHGGSYNEQFF
TRBD2	17	TRBV12-3/TRBV12-4	TRBJ2-1	many	TGTGCCAGCAGTTCCGGGACTAGCGGGAGGGCCGACAATGAGCAGTTCTTC	CASSSGTSGRADNEQFF
-	16	TRBV27	TRBJ2-1	many	TGTGCCAGCAGTTTAACAGGCCGAGGGACCTACAATGAGCAGTTCTTC	CASSLTGRGTYNEQFF
TRBD2	16	TRBV7-9	TRBJ2-5	many	TGTGCCAGCAGCCCGCCGGGACTAGCGGGAGTGGAGACCCAGTACTTC	CASSPPGLAGVETQYF
TRBD1	16	TRBV7-8	TRBJ1-2	many	TGTGCCAGCAGCTTGGGGACAGCCATCGAGTGGTATGGCTACACCTTC	CASSLGTAIEWYGYTF
-	9	TRBV29-1	TRBJ1-2	few	TGCAGCGTTGACGAAAGCTACACCTTC	CSVDESYTF
-	13	TRBV20-1	TRBJ1-2	-	TGCAGTGCTAGAGACCAGGTTAACTATGGCTACACCTTC	CSARDQVNYGYTF
-	12	TRBV27	TRBJ2-2	-	TGTGCCAGCAATGGGGACACCGGGGAGCTGTTTTTT	CASNGDTGELFF
-	16	TRBV14	TRBJ1-1	-	TGTGCCAGCAGCCAGGACTATCCAACAGGGAACACTGAAGCTTTCTTT	CASSQDYPTGNTEAFF
TRBD1	15	TRBV4-1	TRBJ1-2	-	TGCGCCAGCAGCCAGCCGACAGGGGGTAACCATGGCTACACCTTC	CASSQPTGGNHGYTF
TRBD2	15	TRBV9	TRBJ2-1	few	TGTGCCAGCAGCGTAGGAGCGGGGTTGTACAATGAGCAGTTCTTC	CASSVGAGLYNEQFF
-	14	TRBV29-1	TRBJ1-2	-	TGCAGCGCTGCATCGGCAGCAAGTAACTATGGCTACACCTTC	CSAASAASNYGYTF
-	14	TRBV5-5	TRBJ1-1	-	TGTGCCAGCAGCTCAGGACGGGAGAACACTGAAGCTTTCTTT	CASSSGRENTEAFF
-	16	TRBV5-1	TRBJ1-4	few	TGCGCCAGCAGCTTGGCCCCGCCGGGGACTAATGAAAAACTGTTTTTT	CASSLAPPGTNEKLFF
-	15	TRBV5-1	TRBJ2-3	-	TGCGCCAGCAGCTTGGGTGGAATTACGGCGGATACGCAGTATTTT	CASSLGGITADTQYF
TRBD2	14	TRBV7-2	TRBJ2-3	-	TGTGCCAGCACCTATAGCGGGCCGATAGATACGCAGTATTTT	CASTYSGPIDTQYF
TRBD1	15	TRBV5-1	TRBJ1-2	-	TGCGCCAGCAGCCTCCGATGGGGACAGGGCTATGGCCACACCTTC	CASSLRWGQGYGHTF
-	12	TRBV12-3/TRBV12-4	TRBJ2-3	many	TGTGCCAGCAGTTTATCCGGGGGTACGCAGTATTTT	CASSLSGGTQYF
TRBD2	17	TRBV7-2	TRBJ2-2	many	TGTGCCAGCAGCCAATACGGACTAGCGGGAGGCACCGGGGAGCTGTTTTTT	CASSQYGLAGGTGELFF
-	21	TRBV3-1	TRBJ2-7	-	TGTGCCAGCAGCCACGACAGGGGGCGGTCTAATTTTAGCGGGAGAATTGGTGAGCAGTACTTC	CASSHDRGRSNFSGRIGEQYF
-	14	TRBV12-3/TRBV12-4	TRBJ2-3	many	TGTGCCAGCAGTTTAGTACTTCGCACAGATACGCAGTATTTT	CASSLVLRTDTQYF
TRBD2	16	TRBV7-2	TRBJ2-7	many	TGTGCCAGCAGCTTAGAAAGCGGGAGTATCTCCTACGAGCAGTACTTC	CASSLESGSISYEQYF
-	12	TRBV29-1	TRBJ1-5	many	TGCAGCGTTGATCAGGGGCCGGGGCCCCAGCATTTT	CSVDQGPGPQHF
-	13	TRBV3-1	TRBJ2-7	many	TGTGCCAGCAGCCAATGGGTCGAGAACGAGCAGTACTTC	CASSQWVENEQYF
-	15	TRBV30	TRBJ1-5	many	TGTGCCTGGAGTGAAAGGGGATATAGCAATCAGCCCCAGCATTTT	CAWSERGYSNQPQHF
-	14	TRBV27	TRBJ2-3	many	TGTGCCAGCAGTTTCGGGTCTCGCACAGATACGCAGTATTTT	CASSFGSRTDTQYF
TRBD2	15	TRBV7-2	TRBJ2-5	few	TGTGCCAGCAGCTTAGATTCGGGACTAACGGAGACCCAGTACTTC	CASSLDSGLTETQYF
-	15	TRBV20-1	TRBJ2-3	-	TGCAGTGCTAGAGATCCTAGTCCAAGCACAGATACGCAGTATTTT	CSARDPSPSTDTQYF
TRBD2	16	TRBV10-3	TRBJ2-1	many	TGTGCCATCAGTGACCGAGCGGGAGGGCTGGGGAATGAGCAGTTCTTC	CAISDRAGGLGNEQFF
-	17	TRBV6-1	TRBJ2-1	many	TGTGCCAGCAGACGGCGAAACGAGGAGGGAATATACAATGAGCAGTTCTTC	CASRRRNEEGIYNEQFF